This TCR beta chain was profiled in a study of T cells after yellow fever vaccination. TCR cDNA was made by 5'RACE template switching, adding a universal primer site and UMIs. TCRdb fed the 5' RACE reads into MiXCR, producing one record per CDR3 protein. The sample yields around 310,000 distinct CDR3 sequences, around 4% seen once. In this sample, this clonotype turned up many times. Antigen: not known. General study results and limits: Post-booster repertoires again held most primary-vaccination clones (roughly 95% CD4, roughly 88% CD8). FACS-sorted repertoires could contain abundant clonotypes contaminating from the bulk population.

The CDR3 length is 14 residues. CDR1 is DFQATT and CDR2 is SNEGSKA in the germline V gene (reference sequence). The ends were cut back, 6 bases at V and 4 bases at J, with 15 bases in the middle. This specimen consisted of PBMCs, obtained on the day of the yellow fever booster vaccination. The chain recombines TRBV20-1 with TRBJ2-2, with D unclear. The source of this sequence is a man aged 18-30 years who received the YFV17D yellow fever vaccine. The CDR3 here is CSAPNFPLTGELFF. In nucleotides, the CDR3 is TGCAGTGCCCCCAATTTTCCCCTCACCGGGGAGCTGTTTTTT.